Following are 27 T cell receptor beta chains from one sample sequenced in a study of T cells in Graves' hyperthyroidism and ophthalmopathy. The TCR beta CDR3 regions underwent amplification using RNA transcripts as the source. In the first-round RT-PCR of the TCR CDR3, the HTBI primer set was used. TCRdb ran MiXCR on the multiplex PCR reads and lists one entry per CDR3 protein. The top ten hold 5.5% to 7.5% of the sample, which has some 600,000 distinct CDR3 sequences, over 11% seen once. The specimen sequenced was blood. These receptors were obtained from a woman in her twenties or thirties with Graves' hyperthyroidism that later progressed to Graves' ophthalmopathy.

This clonotype occurred many times. V usage is TRBV3-1 and J usage is TRBJ2-7; D could derive from TRBD1 or TRBD2 (6 bases each). V dropped 0 bases and J dropped 0 bases, with 12 bases sitting between them. Germline V CDR1 and CDR2: LGHDT, YNNKEL (reference sequence). There are 16 residues in the CDR3. The CDR3 DNA reads as TGTGCCAGCAGCCAAGAATTTGGGGGGCGCTCCTACGAGCAGTACTTC. This encodes CASSQEFGGRSYEQYF.

This clonotype was recorded a few times. This rearrangement joins TRBV4-1 to TRBJ2-2; D remains ambiguous. The V end lost 0 bases, the J end lost 6 bases, and 11 bases lay between the germline ends. The CDR3 sequence is 15 residues long. Germline V gene lookup returns CDR1 MGHRA and CDR2 YSYEKL. In DNA, the CDR3 is TGCGCCAGCAGCCAAGAAGGCCACATCCCCGGGGAGCTGTTTTTT. Translated: CASSQEGHIPGELFF.

This clonotype was observed a handful of times. This chain connects TRBV5-1 to TRBJ2-2; 7 bases are a match to TRBD1. The CDR3 loop spans 15 amino acids. Germline CDR1 reads SGHRS; CDR2 reads YFSETQ. Losses at the gene ends were 6 bases for V and 3 bases for J; bases not matched to a gene: 8. CDR3 DNA sequence: TGCGCCAGCACCCAAACCGGGACAGACACCGGGGAGCTGTTTTTT. It specifies CASTQTGTDTGELFF.

This clonotype was recorded many times. This rearrangement joins TRBV6-2 or TRBV6-3 to TRBJ2-7; TRBD2 is a possible D gene (7 bases). CDR3 length: 15 residues. The germline V gene encodes CDR1 MNHEY and CDR2 SVGEGT. With 7 bases removed from V and 0 bases from J, the gap between germline ends came to 16 bases. In nucleotides, the CDR3 is TGTGCCAGCATCCGGGGGGCGGGACTCTCCTACGAGCAGTACTTC. Its translation: CASIRGAGLSYEQYF.

This clonotype was counted at least ten times. V gene TRBV27 combines with J gene TRBJ1-5; D gene unclear. The CDR3 covers 17 residues. Germline loops: CDR1 MNHEY, CDR2 SMNVEV (reference sequence). The ends were cut back, 5 bases at V and 0 bases at J, with 17 bases in the middle. CDR3 residues: CASSRFMSPNSNQPQHF. CDR3 nucleotides: TGTGCCAGCAGTAGGTTCATGAGTCCTAATAGCAATCAGCCCCAGCATTTT.

The rearrangement links TRBV7-9 to TRBJ2-1; 8 positions match TRBD1. The CDR3 sequence is 15 residues long. Germline-derived CDR1 and CDR2 are SEHNR and FQNEAQ (reference sequence). V trimming: 0 bases; J trimming: 6 bases; junction bases outside the gene matches: 4. CDR3 sequence reads: CASSLAQGVLNEQFF. The CDR3 DNA sequence: TGTGCCAGCAGCTTAGCACAGGGGGTCCTCAATGAGCAGTTCTTC.

V usage is TRBV15 and J usage is TRBJ1-4; D gene ambiguous. The germline V gene has CDR1 LNHNV and CDR2 YYDKDF (reference sequence). The V and J ends lost 0 bases and 1 base respectively, with 6 bases between them. CDR3 size: 15 residues. The CDR3 nucleotides are TGTGCCACCAGCAGAGATCCAGGAACTAATGAAAAACTGTTTTTT. Its translation is CATSRDPGTNEKLFF.

On this clonotype: Lacking the conserved final phenylalanine or tryptophan, this CDR3 likely reflects a read error. The J gene is TRBJ1-1, the V gene TRBV11-3, with D uncertain. The CDR3 spans 13 residues. Germline loops: CDR1 SGHNT, CDR2 YENEEA. V dropped 3 bases and J dropped 8 bases, with 13 bases sitting between them. CDR3 amino acids: CASSFLPEPEAFS. The CDR3, as DNA: TGTGCCAGCAGCTTCCTACCCGAACCGGAAGCTTTCTCT.

The chain has TRBV3-1 and TRBJ2-1; the match to TRBD2 covers 9 bases. The germline CDR1 and CDR2 sequences are LGHDT and YNNKEL (reference sequence). The CDR3 loop spans 15 amino acids. The junction had 6 bases not matched to a gene; V was cut back by 0 bases and J by 9 bases. The CDR3 loop reads CASSQETRTSAEQFF. The CDR3 coding sequence is TGTGCCAGCAGCCAAGAAACACGGACTAGCGCTGAGCAGTTCTTC.

This clonotype occurred many times. The rearrangement links TRBV19 to TRBJ2-1, with 13 bases that match TRBD2. Germline CDR1 LNHDA, CDR2 SQIVND (reference sequence). V lost 4 bases to trimming and J lost 8 bases; unmatched junction nucleotides: 5. The CDR3 length is 15 residues. In DNA, the CDR3 is TGTGCCAGTAGTACCAGACTAGCGGGAGGAGATGAGCAGTTCTTC. Translation gives CASSTRLAGGDEQFF.

The sample holds many counts of this clonotype. This chain uses TRBV6-2 or TRBV6-3 with TRBJ2-1, with D tentatively TRBD2 (5 bases). CDR1 MNHEY and CDR2 SVGEGT come from the germline V gene. Trimming shortened V by 11 bases and J by 6 bases, and 11 bases separated the two germline ends. CDR3 length: 11 amino acids. In DNA, the CDR3 is TGTGCCGCCGAGAGGGCCAATGAGCAGTTCTTC. This sequence encodes CAAERANEQFF.

This clonotype has a handful of counts. The chain employs TRBV19 and TRBJ1-2, with D possibly matching TRBD1 (5 bases). The V end was cut by 10 bases, the J end by 7 bases, with 19 bases between. Germline V CDR1 and CDR2: LNHDA, SQIVND (reference sequence). The CDR3 is 13 amino acids. DNA for the CDR3: TGTGCCACCGAGGGGAGGACCCCCGGTGGCTACACCTTC. Translation gives CATEGRTPGGYTF.

This clonotype has ten or more counts. V and J are TRBV6-1 and TRBJ2-2, with TRBD1 identical over 12 bases. With 6 bases clipped from V and 7 bases from J, the junction kept 12 bases outside the gene matches. Germline V CDR1 and CDR2: MNHNS, SASEGT. This CDR3 has 17 residues. The CDR3 DNA is TGTGCCAGCAGCCTATTCCCGGGACAGGGGGCTATCGGGGAGCTGTTTTTT. This encodes CASSLFPGQGAIGELFF.

Comments on this clonotype: This may arise from a read error, as a much more abundant clone is one base away. CDR3 bases: TGTGCCAGCAGCCGAGCCAACTACGGGCAGTACTTC. This translates into CASSRANYGQYF. The chain couples TRBV5-8 to TRBJ2-7; D call uncertain. CDR3 size: 12 residues. CDR1 is SGHTS and CDR2 is YDEGEE in the germline V gene.

This clonotype came up a few times. The rearrangement uses TRBV27 and TRBJ2-7, with D possibly TRBD2 on 6 matching bases. The germline V gene has CDR1 MNHEY and CDR2 SMNVEV (reference sequence). Trimming stripped 5 bases from V and 4 bases from J, with 18 bases between. The CDR3 is 15 residues long. The CDR3: CASSPSGETIYEQYF. The CDR3 region has the DNA TGTGCCAGCAGTCCGTCGGGGGAAACCATATACGAGCAGTACTTC.

This clonotype has only a few counts. The gene calls are TRBV19 and TRBJ2-2; D is perhaps TRBD2 (6 bases). Germline lookup yields CDR1 LNHDA and CDR2 SQIVND (reference sequence). CDR3 length equals 13 residues. The V end was cut by 10 bases, the J end by 8 bases, with 17 bases between. CDR3 nucleotide sequence: TGTGCCACCTCAATGCGGGGCGCGGGGGAGCTGTTTTTT. Protein product: CATSMRGAGELFF.

This clonotype has at least ten counts. This chain joins TRBV29-1 and TRBJ2-7; 12 bases agree with TRBD2. Per germline, CDR1 SQVTM and CDR2 ANQGSEA. The CDR3 covers 14 residues. V lost 4 bases to trimming and J lost 2 bases; unmatched junction nucleotides: 3. The CDR3 DNA follows: TGCAGCGTTGTATGGACTAGCGGGACCTACGAGCAGTACTTC. Encoded protein: CSVVWTSGTYEQYF.

This clonotype occurred many times. The chain joins TRBV7-2 to TRBJ1-5, with D unresolved. Deletions cut 1 base from V and 4 bases from J, with 11 bases between. Germline V lookup: CDR1 SGHTA, CDR2 FQGNSA. The CDR3 is 15 residues long. As DNA, the CDR3 is TGTGCCAGCAGCTTAGTTGGCAGTTCTAATCAGCCCCAGCATTTT. Protein product: CASSLVGSSNQPQHF.

This clonotype was counted only a few times. V and J are TRBV29-1 and TRBJ2-7, with D perhaps TRBD1 (5 bases). V lost 5 bases and J 3 bases, leaving 14 bases between the germline ends. Per the germline V gene, CDR1 is SQVTM and CDR2 is ANQGSEA. This CDR3 spans 13 amino acids. This CDR3 reads CSVNPGPFYEQYF. In DNA form, the CDR3 reads TGCAGCGTTAACCCAGGGCCTTTCTACGAGCAGTACTTC.

The sample holds many counts of this clonotype. This chain uses TRBV18 with TRBJ2-3; 8 bases line up with TRBD1. This CDR3 contains 15 residues. The V gene end was trimmed by 3 bases and the J gene end by 7 bases; junction bases not matched to a gene: 9. Germline loops: CDR1 KGHSH, CDR2 LQKENI. In nucleotides, the CDR3 is TGTGCCAGCTCACCTCCGGGACAGGATTATCATACGCAGTATTTT. This sequence encodes CASSPPGQDYHTQYF. Supplemented by reference TRBV18 and TRBJ2-3, the full variable domain reads NAGVMQNPRHLVRRRGQEARLRCSPMKGHSHVYWYRQLPEEGLKFMVYLQKENIIDESGMPKERFSAEFPKEGPSILRIQQVVRGDSAAYFCASSPPGQDYHTQYFGPGTRLTVL.

The chain employs TRBV2 and TRBJ2-6, with TRBD1 identical over 11 bases. Germline V gives CDR1 SNHLY, CDR2 FYNNEI. The CDR3 spans 17 residues. With V trimmed by 5 bases and J by 4 bases, 7 bases remained unmatched. As DNA, the CDR3 is TGTGCCAGCAGTCGGACAGGGGGCGCGAGGGGGGCCAACGTCCTGACTTTC. Encoded protein: CASSRTGGARGANVLTF.

In this sample, this clonotype turned up many times. The chain joins TRBV6-1 to TRBJ2-1; 13 nucleotides match TRBD2. The germline CDR1 and CDR2 sequences are MNHNS and SASEGT. This CDR3 has 16 residues. The V gene end was trimmed by 5 bases and the J gene end by 9 bases; junction bases not matched to a gene: 10. CDR3 bases: TGTGCCAGCAGTTTGCAACTAGCGGGAGGGCCAGGTGAGCAGTTCTTC. Translation gives CASSLQLAGGPGEQFF.

This clonotype has more than one count but fewer than ten. The rearrangement joins TRBV4-1 to TRBJ1-2, with TRBD1 matching over 8 bases. The V and J ends lost 0 bases and 8 bases, in that order; junction bases with no gene match: 8. The CDR3 contains 15 residues. Germline CDR1 reads MGHRA; CDR2 reads YSYEKL. CDR3 DNA sequence: TGCGCCAGCAGCCAAGATAAGCAGGGGGCTCTCGGCTACACCTTC. Encoded protein: CASSQDKQGALGYTF.

In this sample, this clonotype turned up many times. The CDR3 nucleotides are TGTGCCAGCAGCCAAGAGCAGGAGAACACTGAAGCTTTCTTT. Protein product: CASSQEQENTEAFF. The rearrangement links TRBV3-1 to TRBJ1-1, with D uncertain. Trimming took off 0 bases at V and 1 base at J, with 6 bases between the two ends. The CDR3 totals 14 residues. Germline V gives CDR1 LGHDT, CDR2 YNNKEL (reference sequence).

The J gene is TRBJ2-3, the V gene TRBV9; 7 bases are shared with TRBD2. Germline V gene data show CDR1 as SGDLS and CDR2 as YYNGEE. Losses at the gene ends were 6 bases for V and 0 bases for J; bases not matched to a gene: 7. The CDR3 is made up of 15 amino acids. CDR3 in amino acids: CASTGGGTSTDTQYF. The CDR3 bases are TGTGCCAGCACGGGGGGAGGGACTAGCACAGATACGCAGTATTTT.

This clonotype was seen repeatedly, ten times or more. The chain has TRBV12-3 or TRBV12-4 and TRBJ2-5, with 10 bases fitting TRBD2. Trimming took 5 bases from V and 4 from J; bases not matched to a gene: 10. This CDR3 has 16 amino acids. CDR3 protein: CASSLLAGGIIETQYF. CDR3 nucleotides: TGTGCCAGCAGTCTCTTAGCGGGAGGCATAATAGAGACCCAGTACTTC.

J is TRBJ2-1 and V is TRBV4-2; TRBD2 aligns across 7 bases. With V trimmed by 0 bases and J by 6 bases, 5 bases remained unmatched. Germline V gene lookup returns CDR1 LGHNA and CDR2 YNFKEQ. The CDR3 contains 15 residues. The CDR3 DNA reads as TGTGCCAGCAGCCAAGATGGCGGGAGATTCAATGAGCAGTTCTTC. Encoded protein: CASSQDGGRFNEQFF.